The present T cell receptor beta chain was sequenced within a study of blood T cell repertoires in COVID-19. The wider study: The United States, Italy and Spain provided the acute and convalescent COVID-19 samples. From T cells, B-cell-depleted T cells, or PBMCs came the material, which was cDNA or gDNA.

The CDR3 is 13 residues long. In germline, CDR1 is GTSNPN, CDR2 SVGIG (reference sequence). V was cut by 5 bases and J by 2 bases, with 12 bases left in between. Study processing details: How many nucleated cells were present was estimated from reference gene primer amplification. Produced via immunoSEQ multiplex PCR; TCRdb's table is partial and in-frame only. V and J calls and clone size come straight from that table; D and trimming were deduced from the DNA. The data show 35,000 to 40,000 clones, around nine tenths seen once. The gene calls are TRBV30 and TRBJ1-1, with unresolved D. The clonotype originates from a man aged 60 to 75 with active COVID-19. Sequencing used peripheral blood. CDR3 nucleotides: TGTGCCTGGCGGCTAGGTGTTAACACTGAAGCTTTCTTT. It translates to CAWRLGVNTEAFF.